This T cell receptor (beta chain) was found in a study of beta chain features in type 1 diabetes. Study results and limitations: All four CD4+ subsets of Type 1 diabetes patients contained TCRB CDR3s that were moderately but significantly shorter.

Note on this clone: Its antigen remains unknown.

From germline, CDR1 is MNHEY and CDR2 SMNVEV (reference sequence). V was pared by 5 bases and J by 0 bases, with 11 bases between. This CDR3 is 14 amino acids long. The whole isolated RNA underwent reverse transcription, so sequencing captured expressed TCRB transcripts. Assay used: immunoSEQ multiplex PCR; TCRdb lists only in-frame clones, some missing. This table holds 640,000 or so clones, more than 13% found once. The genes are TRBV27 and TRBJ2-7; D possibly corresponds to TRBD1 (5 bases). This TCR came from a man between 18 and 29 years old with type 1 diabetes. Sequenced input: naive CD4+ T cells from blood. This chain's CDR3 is CASSIDRRSYEQYF. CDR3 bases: TGTGCCAGCAGTATCGACAGACGCTCCTACGAGCAGTACTTC.